What follows are 10 T cell receptor beta chains derived from one specimen sequenced in a study of T cells in narcolepsy. Method: immunoSEQ multiplex PCR; TCRdb's copy keeps in-frame clones and lacks some. The table records approximately 31,000 clones, approximately 78% of them present only once. The sequenced sample was CD45RA- memory CD4+ T cells from PBMCs. All receptors derive from a human donor with narcolepsy.

The chain is built from TRBV6-1 and TRBJ2-5; D unclear. This CDR3 comprises 14 residues. V lost 0 bases, J lost 5 bases, and 10 bases lay in between. Germline-derived CDR1 and CDR2 are MNHNS and SASEGT. The chain's CDR3 is CASSEAAGGETQYF. The CDR3 coding sequence is TGTGCCAGCAGTGAAGCGGCAGGTGGGGAGACCCAGTACTTC.

The V gene is TRBV6-5, the J gene TRBJ1-3, with D possibly matching TRBD1 (5 bases). V was cut by 8 bases and J by 9 bases, with 14 bases left in between. CDR1 is MNHEY and CDR2 is SVGAGI in the germline V gene. There are 12 residues in the CDR3. CDR3 in DNA: TGTGCCAGCGGGACTAATCTACCCACCATATATTTT. This translates into CASGTNLPTIYF.

This clone was seen only a few times. CDR3 residues: CASSYAQGHGYTF. Written as DNA, the CDR3 is TGTGCCAGCAGTTATGCGCAGGGGCACGGCTACACCTTC. J is TRBJ1-2 and V is TRBV7-3, with a possible D match to TRBD1 (6 bases). Germline CDR1 and CDR2: SGHTA and FQGTGA. V lost 6 bases and J 8 bases, leaving 16 bases between the germline ends. This CDR3 has 13 amino acids.

J is TRBJ1-4 and V is TRBV9; no firm D call. CDR1 is SGDLS and CDR2 is YYNGEE in the germline V gene. CDR3 size: 16 residues. The V gene lost 2 bases and the J gene lost 6 bases, with 17 bases spanning the gap. The CDR3 sequence is CASSVSYGQRDEKLFF. DNA for the CDR3: TGTGCCAGCAGCGTTAGCTACGGGCAGAGGGATGAAAAACTGTTTTTT.

The rearrangement uses TRBV28 and TRBJ1-1, with unresolved D. The CDR3 extends over 14 amino acids. The germline V and J ends were trimmed by 4 bases and 1 base, with 10 bases remaining between them. The V gene's germline CDR1 is MDHEN and CDR2 SYDVKM. In DNA, the CDR3 is TGTGCCAGCAGTTCGATCGGTAGGAACACTGAAGCTTTCTTT. It codes for CASSSIGRNTEAFF.

The chain is built from TRBV6-1 and TRBJ1-2; 8 bases match TRBD1. This CDR3 contains 13 residues. CDR1 and CDR2 (germline): MNHNS, SASEGT. V lost 5 bases and J lost 7; bases outside the gene matches: 6. In DNA, the CDR3 is TGTGCCAGCAGTCCACAGGGGGTAGGTGGCTACACCTTC. Translation gives CASSPQGVGGYTF.

This clone has more than one count but fewer than ten. This chain connects TRBV10-1 to TRBJ1-5, with D maybe TRBD1 (6 bases). Germline V gene sequence: CDR1 WNHNN, CDR2 SYGVQD (reference sequence). V was cut by 0 bases and J by 1 base, with 13 bases left in between. The CDR3 totals 17 residues. The CDR3 nucleotides read TGCGCCAGCAGTGAGTCGACTACCGGGACAAGCAATCAGCCCCAGCATTTT. This gives the protein CASSESTTGTSNQPQHF.

The rearrangement uses TRBV11-2 and TRBJ1-2, with D possibly TRBD1 on 5 matching bases. CDR3 length: 16 amino acids. Per the germline V gene, CDR1 is SGHAT and CDR2 is FQNNGV. Deletions cut 5 bases from V and 0 bases from J, with 16 bases between. The CDR3 region has the DNA TGTGCCAGCAGCAAAACGACAGCTTTAGCTAACTATGGCTACACCTTC. Translation gives CASSKTTALANYGYTF.

The rearrangement uses TRBV5-1 and TRBJ2-2, with a tentative D call TRBD2 (6 bases). Germline V gene data show CDR1 as SGHRS and CDR2 as YFSETQ. CDR3 length equals 15 residues. V was clipped by 4 bases and J by 5 bases, with 15 bases between them. The chain's CDR3 is CASSQSGRETGELFF. Here the CDR3 DNA reads TGCGCCAGCAGCCAATCAGGGCGGGAAACCGGGGAGCTGTTTTTT.

The chain combines TRBV27 with TRBJ1-6; 11 nucleotides align to TRBD1. Trimming removed 5 bases from V and 6 bases from J; junction bases left unmatched: 9. The CDR3 totals 17 residues. CDR1 is MNHEY and CDR2 is SMNVEV in the germline V gene (reference sequence). The chain's CDR3 is CASSASGQGGSNSPLHF. The DNA of the CDR3 is TGTGCCAGCAGTGCCTCGGGACAGGGGGGTAGTAATTCACCCCTCCACTTT.